The 9 T cell receptor beta chains in this list originate from one sample, sequenced in a study of control samples from healthy donors and cancer patients. Some clones are missing from TCRdb's copy, which holds only in-frame ones; the method was immunoSEQ multiplex PCR. In the table there are tens of thousands of clones, roughly 91% of which are singletons. What was sequenced was blood. These receptors came from a man aged 50 to 60 in good health.

In DNA form, the CDR3 reads TGTGCCAGCAGCTTAACGTTCCCCACTCTAGCGGGGGGGATCACAGATACGCAGTATTTT. It codes for CASSLTFPTLAGGITDTQYF. This chain joins TRBV7-3 and TRBJ2-3; 12 bases line up with TRBD2. The germline V gene has CDR1 SGHTA and CDR2 FQGTGA. The trim removed 0 bases at V and 2 bases at J, leaving 12 bases unmatched. This CDR3 comprises 20 residues.

The J gene is TRBJ2-3, the V gene TRBV7-9; no firm D call. Germline V gives CDR1 SEHNR, CDR2 FQNEAQ (reference sequence). The CDR3 sequence is 13 residues long. V was shortened by 8 bases and J by 4 bases, with 13 bases between the two germline ends. The CDR3 DNA sequence: TGTGCCAGCCTCACCGGGTTTTCAGATACGCAGTATTTT. Translating it yields CASLTGFSDTQYF. The full variable domain, its missing parts supplied by reference TRBV7-9 and TRBJ2-3, is DTGVSQNPRHKITKRGQNVTFRCDPISEHNRLYWYRQTLGQGPEFLTYFQNEAQLEKSRLLSDRFSAERPKGSFSTLEIQRTEQGDSAMYLCASLTGFSDTQYFGPGTRLTVL.

The chain is built from TRBV6-5 and TRBJ2-1; D might be TRBD2 (6 bases). This CDR3 spans 14 amino acids. Trimming left V 8 bases short and J 4 bases short, with 15 bases between. CDR1 is MNHEY and CDR2 is SVGAGI in the germline V gene. CDR3 residues: CASRGFRGYNEQFF. CDR3 bases: TGTGCCAGCCGGGGGTTTCGGGGGTACAATGAGCAGTTCTTC.

J is TRBJ1-3 and V is TRBV7-9; D remains ambiguous. This CDR3 spans 14 amino acids. Trimming stripped 6 bases from V and 2 bases from J, with 11 bases between. Germline loops: CDR1 SEHNR, CDR2 FQNEAQ (reference sequence). The CDR3 region is CASSARGTGNTIYF. Here the CDR3 DNA reads TGTGCCAGCAGTGCTCGTGGGACTGGAAACACCATATATTTT.

The chain couples TRBV18 to TRBJ1-6; D ambiguous. CDR1 and CDR2 (germline): KGHSH, LQKENI. The V end was cut by 3 bases, the J end by 3 bases, with 0 bases between. The length of the CDR3 is 12 residues. CDR3 residues: CASSPYNSPLHF. The DNA of the CDR3 is TGTGCCAGCTCACCCTATAATTCACCCCTCCACTTT.

The V gene is TRBV5-1, the J gene TRBJ2-7; D assignment may be TRBD1 or TRBD2 (5 bases each). Per germline, CDR1 SGHRS and CDR2 YFSETQ. The CDR3 is made up of 16 amino acids. The V end was cut by 4 bases, the J end by 3 bases, with 20 bases between. CDR3 residues: CASSGKDRGAGYEQYF. The CDR3 nucleotides are TGCGCCAGCAGCGGGAAGGACCGAGGGGCCGGCTACGAGCAGTACTTC. Variable domain in full (rest from reference TRBV5-1 and TRBJ2-7): KAGVTQTPRYLIKTRGQQVTLSCSPISGHRSVSWYQQTPGQGLQFLFEYFSETQRNKGNFPGRFSGRQFSNSRSEMNVSTLELGDSALYLCASSGKDRGAGYEQYFGPGTRLTVT.

This rearrangement joins TRBV30 to TRBJ2-2; 8 nucleotides align to TRBD1. J lost 5 bases, V lost 6 bases, and 8 bases had no gene match. CDR1 GTSNPN and CDR2 SVGIG come from the germline V gene (reference sequence). The CDR3 has 14 amino acids. The CDR3 bases are TGTGCCTGCCCACCGGGACAGGCTACCGGGGAGCTGTTTTTT. This translates into CACPPGQATGELFF.

The chain employs TRBV6-5 and TRBJ1-6; D uncertain. Germline assignment: CDR1 MNHEY and CDR2 SVGAGI. Trimming removed 6 bases at V and 9 bases at J, with 15 bases between. The CDR3 runs to 14 residues. CDR3 sequence (DNA): TGTGCCAGCAGGACCGACGGAGTCGGTTCACCCCTCCACTTT. Protein product: CASRTDGVGSPLHF.

This clone has a single count. V and J are TRBV12-5 and TRBJ2-7; 9 nucleotides line up with TRBD1. Per germline, CDR1 LGHNT and CDR2 FRNRAP. V lost 6 bases and J lost 1; bases outside the gene matches: 4. The CDR3 has 14 residues. This CDR3 reads CASGRGTGSYEQYF. CDR3 DNA sequence: TGTGCTAGTGGCCGCGGGACAGGGTCCTACGAGCAGTACTTC.